The 29 T cell receptor beta chains presented below share a single source sample, sequenced in a study of blood T cells in healthy people across ages. Primers used in a second PCR of about 7 to 11 cycles were a sample-barcoded 5' primer and a J-beta primer mix. TCRdb called the 5' RACE reads again in MiXCR, with one record for every CDR3 protein. In the table there are about 830,000 distinct CDR3 sequences, approximately 67% of which are singletons. The sample was blood. All receptors come from a man aged 30 to 39 in good health.

Note on this clonotype: At one end the junction does not follow the germline gene, possibly because of a read error. V usage is TRBV6-5 and J usage is TRBJ1-2; TRBD1 aligns across 7 bases. The CDR3 contains 15 residues. Looked up from germline, CDR1 is MNHEY and CDR2 is SVGAGI. The CDR3 coding sequence is TGTGCTAGCAGAACCACTGGGACAGTGAACTATGGCTACACCTTC. Amino acid sequence: CASRTTGTVNYGYTF.

The gene calls are TRBV28 and TRBJ2-5, with D tentatively TRBD1 (6 bases). Germline CDR1 and CDR2: MDHEN and SYDVKM. V gave up 6 bases and J gave up 1 base, with 15 bases separating them. This CDR3 is built from 15 residues. CDR3 DNA: TGTGCCAGCAGAGGTGACGGGACACCCCAAGAGACCCAGTACTTC. This translates into CASRGDGTPQETQYF.

V gene TRBV27 combines with J gene TRBJ1-5; 11 bases agree with TRBD1. CDR1 MNHEY and CDR2 SMNVEV come from the germline V gene (reference sequence). CDR3 size: 14 residues. V was pared by 6 bases and J by 6 bases, with 4 bases of the junction left unmatched. Here the CDR3 reads CASRRTGGLQPQHF. The DNA of the CDR3 is TGTGCCAGCAGGCGGACAGGGGGCCTTCAGCCCCAGCATTTT.

This sequence joins TRBV6-2 or TRBV6-3 and TRBJ2-4; D tentatively reads TRBD1 or TRBD2 (6 bases each). The CDR3 contains 12 residues. The germline V and J ends were trimmed by 5 bases and 8 bases, with 10 bases remaining between them. Germline V gene lookup returns CDR1 MNHEY and CDR2 SVGEGT. For the CDR3, the DNA is TGTGCCAGCAGTAGAAGGGGGGACATTCAGTACTTC. Protein sequence: CASSRRGDIQYF.

This clonotype was found a few times. This chain connects TRBV4-3 to TRBJ2-5; no reliable D call. Germline CDR1 is LGHNA and CDR2 is YSLEER. The V and J ends lost 0 bases and 0 bases respectively, with 5 bases between them. The CDR3 totals 14 residues. The CDR3 region is CASSQDTYQETQYF. The CDR3 DNA is TGCGCCAGCAGCCAAGACACCTACCAAGAGACCCAGTACTTC.

This rearrangement joins TRBV28 to TRBJ2-3; D may match TRBD1 or TRBD2 (5 bases each). The ends were cut back, 6 bases at V and 4 bases at J, with 20 bases in the middle. Germline-derived CDR1 and CDR2 are MDHEN and SYDVKM. This CDR3 comprises 16 residues. CDR3 bases: TGTGCCAGCAGGGGGGTTTGGCTAGACAATTCAGATACGCAGTATTTT. Its translation is CASRGVWLDNSDTQYF.

This sequence joins TRBV6-4 and TRBJ2-1; 9 bases align to TRBD2. This CDR3 is built from 15 residues. The V gene end was trimmed by 3 bases and the J gene end by 6 bases; junction bases not matched to a gene: 6. The germline CDR1 and CDR2 sequences are MRHNA and SNTAGT. The DNA of the CDR3 is TGTGCCAGCAGTGAGAAGGGCGGGGGGGCCAATGAGCAGTTCTTC. The encoded protein is CASSEKGGGANEQFF.

This clonotype was picked up a small number of times. The chain links TRBV4-2 to TRBJ2-3; 10 bases are a match to TRBD2. The CDR3 is made up of 15 amino acids. The germline V gene encodes CDR1 LGHNA and CDR2 YNFKEQ. The ends lost 4 bases at V and 3 bases at J; junction bases unmatched: 4. This CDR3 reads CASSPRTSGTDTQYF. In DNA form, the CDR3 reads TGTGCCAGCAGCCCCCGGACTAGCGGAACAGATACGCAGTATTTT.

Note on this clonotype: An end of the junction differs from the germline gene, which may be a read error. This chain connects TRBV25-1 to TRBJ1-4; a weak D match, TRBD1 (5 bases). CDR1 and CDR2 (germline): MGHDK, SYGVNS. The CDR3 has 15 residues. Here the CDR3 DNA reads TGTTCCAGCAGTGAATTCGCAGGGATGGGCGAAAAACTGTTTTTT. This sequence encodes CSSSEFAGMGEKLFF. The variable domain in full, with the rest retrieved from reference TRBV25-1 and TRBJ1-4, is EADIYQTPRYLVIGTGKKITLECSQTMGHDKMYWYQQDPGMELHLIHYSYGVNSTEKGDLSSESTVSRIRTEHFPLTLESARPSHTSQYLCSSSEFAGMGEKLFFGSGTQLSVL.

The V call is TRBV2, the J call TRBJ2-7; D possibly corresponds to TRBD2 (6 bases). The V gene's germline CDR1 is SNHLY and CDR2 FYNNEI. Trimming left V 0 bases short and J 2 bases short, with 8 bases between. The CDR3 loop spans 14 amino acids. CDR3 coding DNA: TGTGCCAGCAGTGAAGCGGGGGGAACCTACGAGCAGTACTTC. This codes for CASSEAGGTYEQYF.

The chain is built from TRBV7-2 and TRBJ1-1; D gene uncertain. Deletions cut 3 bases from V and 10 bases from J, with 12 bases between. CDR1 is SGHTA, CDR2 FQGNSA, per germline. The CDR3 runs to 12 residues. CDR3 coding DNA: TGTGCCAGCAGCTTTAGCGAGTGGGGAGCTTTCTTT. Its translation is CASSFSEWGAFF.

The gene calls are TRBV20-1 and TRBJ1-2, with no clear D. The CDR3 loop spans 15 amino acids. The germline V gene has CDR1 DFQATT and CDR2 SNEGSKA (reference sequence). V lost 0 bases to trimming and J lost 4 bases, with 15 bases between them. CDR3 residues: CSARDRPDRPYGYTF. CDR3 bases: TGCAGTGCTAGAGATCGGCCCGACCGCCCCTATGGCTACACCTTC.

This chain connects TRBV20-1 to TRBJ2-7; D gene ambiguous. The end of the DNA fits TRBJ2-5 better, so the J call may be wrong. This CDR3 has 11 amino acids. Germline V gene sequence: CDR1 DFQATT, CDR2 SNEGSKA (reference sequence). CDR3 sequence (DNA): TGCAGTGCTAGGAAAAAGGAGACCCAGTACTTC. Its translation is CSARKKETQYF.

This clonotype was counted between two and nine times. The V call is TRBV7-3, the J call TRBJ2-1; 13 positions agree with TRBD2. This CDR3 region has 17 residues. The V and J ends lost 4 bases and 8 bases, in that order; junction bases with no gene match: 11. Germline V gene lookup returns CDR1 SGHTA and CDR2 FQGTGA. The chain's CDR3 is CASSSRTSGGPDDEQFF. In nucleotides, the CDR3 is TGTGCCAGCAGCTCCCGGACTAGCGGGGGACCGGACGATGAGCAGTTCTTC.

As concerns this clonotype: This may come from a read error, since a much larger clone is one base off. The rearrangement uses TRBV4-2 and TRBJ2-1; the match to TRBD2 covers 8 bases. This CDR3 comprises 16 residues. CDR1 is LGHNA, CDR2 YNFKEQ, per germline. The CDR3: CASSQDAGGAGNGQFF. DNA for the CDR3: TGTGCCAGCAGCCAAGATGCCGGGGGGGCGGGCAATGGGCAGTTCTTC.

With respect to this clonotype: One end of the junction varies from germline; a read error may be responsible. The chain joins TRBV7-2 to TRBJ1-2; 10 bases match TRBD1. From germline, CDR1 is SGHTA and CDR2 FQGNSA. The CDR3 covers 15 residues. The CDR3 region is CSSSPRQGAEGGYTF. Here the CDR3 DNA reads TGTTCCAGCAGCCCTCGACAGGGGGCGGAGGGGGGCTACACCTTC.

The CDR3 DNA sequence: TGCGCCAGCAGCCAAGGATGGGAGCAGTTCTTC. It is translated as CASSQGWEQFF. The genes are TRBV4-3 and TRBJ2-1; D gene uncertain. Trimming removed 1 base from V and 10 bases from J, with 5 bases in between. From germline, CDR1 is LGHNA and CDR2 YSLEER. The CDR3 has 11 residues.

CDR3 residues: CASSRTTGTTEAFF. CDR3 in DNA: TGTGCCAGCAGCCGAACGACAGGGACCACTGAAGCTTTCTTT. V gene TRBV6-6 combines with J gene TRBJ1-1; the match to TRBD1 covers 7 bases. The germline gives CDR1 MNHNY, CDR2 SVGAGI (reference sequence). The CDR3 contains 14 residues. Trimming took 6 bases from V and 4 from J; bases not matched to a gene: 8.

This chain uses TRBV28 with TRBJ2-7, with unresolved D. In germline, CDR1 is MDHEN, CDR2 SYDVKM. The CDR3 loop spans 13 amino acids. Trimming removed 5 bases from V and 3 bases from J, with 11 bases in between. DNA of the CDR3: TGTGCCAGCAGTCGCGACAAGTTCTACGAGCAGTACTTC. Its translation is CASSRDKFYEQYF.

The CDR3 loop reads CASSETGHVYNYGYTF. The CDR3 coding sequence is TGTGCCAGCAGCGAAACAGGGCACGTCTACAACTATGGCTACACCTTC. J is TRBJ1-2 and V is TRBV7-8, with a weak D call TRBD1 (6 bases). Germline V gene data show CDR1 as SGHVS and CDR2 as FQNEAQ. The CDR3 runs to 16 residues. Trimming removed 5 bases at V and 2 bases at J, with 18 bases between.

The chain links TRBV5-1 to TRBJ2-1, with TRBD2 matching over 7 bases. After removal of 0 bases from V and 5 bases from J, the junction contained 5 bases not matched to a gene. CDR3 size: 15 residues. Germline V CDR1 and CDR2: SGHRS, YFSETQ. The CDR3 reads CASSLGGGRNNEQFF. CDR3 bases: TGCGCCAGCAGCTTGGGCGGGGGACGGAACAATGAGCAGTTCTTC. Using reference TRBV5-1 and TRBJ2-1 for the parts outside the CDR3, the full variable domain is KAGVTQTPRYLIKTRGQQVTLSCSPISGHRSVSWYQQTPGQGLQFLFEYFSETQRNKGNFPGRFSGRQFSNSRSEMNVSTLELGDSALYLCASSLGGGRNNEQFFGPGTRLTVL.

The gene calls are TRBV6-1 and TRBJ2-1; D is possibly TRBD1 (5 bases). Trimming removed 6 bases at V and 6 bases at J, with 27 bases between. Germline assignment: CDR1 MNHNS and CDR2 SASEGT. The CDR3 contains 18 residues. CDR3 coding DNA: TGTGCCAGCAGCCTTAGTTCTCAGGGCCCCCGGGCCCTCAATGAGCAGTTCTTC. Encoded protein: CASSLSSQGPRALNEQFF.

V is TRBV9 and J is TRBJ2-3, with a weak D call TRBD2 (7 bases). This CDR3 has 17 residues. Germline V gene sequence: CDR1 SGDLS, CDR2 YYNGEE. V lost 0 bases, J lost 2 bases, and 16 bases lay in between. The CDR3 spells CASSVEGNGGLTDTQYF. The CDR3 DNA sequence: TGTGCCAGCAGCGTAGAGGGGAACGGGGGGCTCACAGATACGCAGTATTTT. Supplemented by reference TRBV9 and TRBJ2-3, the full variable domain reads DSGVTQTPKHLITATGQRVTLRCSPRSGDLSVYWYQQSLDQGLQFLIQYYNGEERAKGNILERFSAQQFPDLHSELNLSSLELGDSALYFCASSVEGNGGLTDTQYFGPGTRLTVL.

The chain has TRBV7-2 and TRBJ1-1; no definite D call. Looked up from germline, CDR1 is SGHTA and CDR2 is FQGNSA. This CDR3 has 15 residues. With 1 base removed from V and 0 bases from J, the gap between germline ends came to 9 bases. The CDR3 coding sequence is TGTGCCAGCAGCTTAGAGGGTCGTCTGAACACTGAAGCTTTCTTT. Protein sequence: CASSLEGRLNTEAFF.

This clonotype has just a few counts. This sequence joins TRBV12-3 or TRBV12-4 and TRBJ1-5; TRBD1 agrees at 10 bases. The CDR3 is made up of 15 amino acids. The V and J ends lost 4 bases and 6 bases, in that order; junction bases with no gene match: 6. This CDR3 is CASSSGQGNAQPQHF. The CDR3 DNA reads as TGTGCCAGCAGTTCGGGACAGGGGAACGCTCAGCCCCAGCATTTT.

The CDR3 here is CASSQDVASGEQFF. Here the CDR3 DNA reads TGTGCCAGCAGCCAAGATGTCGCTAGCGGAGAGCAGTTCTTC. The J gene is TRBJ2-1, the V gene TRBV3-1, with 7 bases aligning to TRBD2. The V segment lost 0 bases and the J segment 10 bases; nucleotides outside the gene matches: 6. Looked up from germline, CDR1 is LGHDT and CDR2 is YNNKEL (reference sequence). The CDR3 is 14 amino acids.

The chain joins TRBV4-3 to TRBJ2-7; tentatively, D is TRBD1 (6 bases). The CDR3 consists of 16 residues. Trimming took off 0 bases at V and 2 bases at J, with 14 bases between the two ends. Germline V lookup: CDR1 LGHNA, CDR2 YSLEER. CDR3: CASSQDLGQGTYEQYF. The CDR3 DNA reads as TGCGCCAGCAGCCAAGATCTCGGCCAGGGGACCTACGAGCAGTACTTC.

In this sample, this clonotype turned up once. The gene calls are TRBV7-9 and TRBJ2-7; 10 bases map to TRBD1. The CDR3 loop spans 16 amino acids. Germline CDR1 and CDR2: SEHNR and FQNEAQ (reference sequence). The V segment lost 2 bases and the J segment 3 bases; nucleotides outside the gene matches: 7. CDR3 protein: CASSLRGTGEGYEQYF. The CDR3 coding sequence is TGTGCCAGCAGCTTACGGGGGACAGGGGAAGGCTACGAGCAGTACTTC.

The chain recombines TRBV4-1 with TRBJ2-3; 8 nucleotides align to TRBD2. CDR1 and CDR2 from the germline V gene are MGHRA and YSYEKL. V shed 2 bases, J shed 3 bases, and the junction held 4 bases outside the gene matches. The CDR3 is 15 residues long. The CDR3 loop is CASSQQRGRTDTQYF. The DNA of the CDR3 is TGCGCCAGCAGCCAACAGCGGGGGAGAACAGATACGCAGTATTTT.